This T cell receptor (beta chain) was obtained from a study of cytomegalovirus exposure and HLA in healthy donors. The assay was immunoSEQ multiplex PCR, and TCRdb's table has in-frame clones only and misses some. The sample contains 200,000 to 250,000 clones, roughly 84% of which appear only once. With V trimmed by 3 bases and J by 3 bases, 8 bases remained unmatched. CDR3 length: 15 residues. CDR1 MGHDK and CDR2 SYGVNS come from the germline V gene. The TCR comes from a woman aged 18 to 35 in good health and CMV-seropositive. Sequencing was done on a sample of PBMCs. The chain is built from TRBV25-1 and TRBJ2-7; 7 nucleotides agree with TRBD1. The CDR3 protein is CASSDWTGGHYEQYF. As DNA, the CDR3 is TGTGCCAGCAGTGATTGGACAGGTGGACACTACGAGCAGTACTTC.